These 16 T cell receptor beta chains share one sample of origin, sequenced in a study of cytomegalovirus exposure and HLA in healthy donors. 13 Jbeta primers and 60 Vbeta primers were used for the PCR. The assay was immunoSEQ multiplex PCR, and TCRdb's table has in-frame clones only and misses some. The sample holds about 89,000 clones, about 80% seen once. Sequenced: PBMCs. The receptors originated from a male donor in good health and CMV-seronegative.

A few counts support this clone. The J gene is TRBJ1-1, the V gene TRBV5-1, with D possibly matching TRBD1 (6 bases). Trimming left V 6 bases short and J 7 bases short, with 16 bases between. Germline V gene data show CDR1 as SGHRS and CDR2 as YFSETQ. This CDR3 has 13 residues. The DNA of the CDR3 is TGCGCCAGCAAGGAAGCCGGACAGTATGAAGCTTTCTTT. Translation gives CASKEAGQYEAFF.

V and J are TRBV7-2 and TRBJ1-2; 9 bases match TRBD1. V lost 5 bases to trimming and J lost 4 bases; unmatched junction nucleotides: 11. The CDR3 length is 16 residues. CDR1 and CDR2 (germline): SGHTA, FQGNSA. The CDR3 DNA reads as TGTGCCAGCAGCGCCCCAAGGGGACAGGGTAGCTATGGCTACACCTTC. Amino acid sequence: CASSAPRGQGSYGYTF.

This rearrangement joins TRBV19 to TRBJ2-6, with D possibly TRBD2 on 7 matching bases. The length of the CDR3 is 16 residues. Germline CDR1 is LNHDA and CDR2 is SQIVND (reference sequence). The germline V and J ends were trimmed by 8 bases and 0 bases, with 14 bases remaining between them. The CDR3 region is CASHREGNSGANVLTF. The CDR3 DNA sequence: TGTGCCAGTCACAGGGAGGGCAACTCTGGGGCCAACGTCCTGACTTTC.

J is TRBJ1-2 and V is TRBV4-3, with D perhaps TRBD1 (6 bases). This CDR3 comprises 13 residues. Trimming took off 7 bases at V and 6 bases at J, with 15 bases between the two ends. Germline V lookup: CDR1 LGHNA, CDR2 YSLEER. The CDR3 DNA sequence: TGCGCCAGCAAAGGGTTGTCAGGGGATGGCTACACCTTC. Translating gives CASKGLSGDGYTF.

The V and J genes are TRBV7-2 and TRBJ1-1; D not resolved. Germline CDR1 reads SGHTA; CDR2 reads FQGNSA. Trimming took off 6 bases at V and 2 bases at J, with 7 bases between the two ends. The CDR3 spans 12 residues. The CDR3 spells CASSASNTEAFF. The CDR3 DNA is TGTGCCAGCAGTGCGTCCAACACTGAAGCTTTCTTT.

The gene calls are TRBV28 and TRBJ1-1; 8 nucleotides align to TRBD1. Germline CDR1 and CDR2: MDHEN and SYDVKM. The CDR3 contains 16 residues. V trimming: 4 bases; J trimming: 3 bases; junction bases outside the gene matches: 10. The DNA for the CDR3 is TGTGCCAGCAGTTCTGAACAGGGGGTAATTTACACTGAAGCTTTCTTT. Residues: CASSSEQGVIYTEAFF.

This clone was detected a few times. V usage is TRBV7-2 and J usage is TRBJ2-2, with unresolved D. Germline-derived CDR1 and CDR2 are SGHTA and FQGNSA. The CDR3 is made up of 14 amino acids. Trimming shortened V by 1 base and J by 3 bases, and 6 bases separated the two germline ends. Here the CDR3 reads CASSLDFHTGELFF. CDR3 DNA sequence: TGTGCCAGCAGCTTAGACTTTCACACCGGGGAGCTGTTTTTT.

The chain joins TRBV6-6 to TRBJ1-1; D is perhaps TRBD1 (6 bases). Germline V CDR1 and CDR2: MNHNY, SVGAGI (reference sequence). V lost 0 bases and J 7 bases, leaving 9 bases between the germline ends. The CDR3 runs to 13 residues. The DNA for the CDR3 is TGTGCCAGCAGTTACTCGAGGGGGTTTGAAGCTTTCTTT. It yields the protein CASSYSRGFEAFF.

The genes are TRBV25-1 and TRBJ1-1; 8 bases align to TRBD1. The CDR3 is 14 amino acids. V was pared by 3 bases and J by 5 bases, with 5 bases of the junction left unmatched. Germline lookup yields CDR1 MGHDK and CDR2 SYGVNS. CDR3 sequence reads: CASSDRTGRTEAFF. CDR3 nucleotide sequence: TGTGCCAGCAGTGACCGGACAGGGCGGACTGAAGCTTTCTTT. Variable domain in full (rest from reference TRBV25-1 and TRBJ1-1): EADIYQTPRYLVIGTGKKITLECSQTMGHDKMYWYQQDPGMELHLIHYSYGVNSTEKGDLSSESTVSRIRTEHFPLTLESARPSHTSQYLCASSDRTGRTEAFFGQGTRLTVV.

The CDR3, as DNA: TGTGCCAGCAGGCCCGACAGGATAGGAACCGAAGCTTTCTTT. This codes for CASRPDRIGTEAFF. The chain couples TRBV6-5 to TRBJ1-1; a weak D match, TRBD1 (6 bases). V shed 6 bases and J shed 8 bases, with 19 bases lying between them. Looked up from germline, CDR1 is MNHEY and CDR2 is SVGAGI. This CDR3 is built from 14 residues.

The J gene is TRBJ2-1, the V gene TRBV7-9, with a tentative D call TRBD1 (5 bases). V lost 5 bases to trimming and J lost 3 bases, with 14 bases between them. This CDR3 spans 15 amino acids. Germline values: CDR1 SEHNR, CDR2 FQNEAQ (reference sequence). The CDR3 region is CASSPGLSDYNEQFF. The CDR3 DNA is TGTGCCAGCAGCCCAGGGCTGAGCGACTACAATGAGCAGTTCTTC. Filled out from reference TRBV7-9 and TRBJ2-1, the complete variable domain reads DTGVSQNPRHKITKRGQNVTFRCDPISEHNRLYWYRQTLGQGPEFLTYFQNEAQLEKSRLLSDRFSAERPKGSFSTLEIQRTEQGDSAMYLCASSPGLSDYNEQFFGPGTRLTVL.

The V call is TRBV9, the J call TRBJ2-2; 13 nucleotides align to TRBD2. J was trimmed by 4 bases and V by 3 bases; bases with no gene match: 6. CDR3 length equals 17 residues. Per germline, CDR1 SGDLS and CDR2 YYNGEE. CDR3 sequence (DNA): TGTGCCAGCAGCGAGCGACTAGCGGGAGGCGTCACCGGGGAGCTGTTTTTT. Translation gives CASSERLAGGVTGELFF.

The chain combines TRBV27 with TRBJ1-2; 7 positions match TRBD1. This CDR3 has 13 amino acids. V lost 5 bases to trimming and J lost 7 bases; unmatched junction nucleotides: 7. The germline V gene has CDR1 MNHEY and CDR2 SMNVEV (reference sequence). The CDR3 DNA reads TGTGCCAGCAGTGCGACAGGGCACAGTGGCTACACCTTC. It specifies CASSATGHSGYTF.

This chain links TRBV21-1 with TRBJ2-6; TRBD1, the table's D call, lacks a check against the DNA. TRBV21-1 is given as a pseudogene. The CDR3 extends over 17 amino acids. The CDR3 spells CASSKECRNSGANGLTF. DNA for the CDR3: TGTGCCAGCAGCAAAGAATGCAGGAACTCTGGGGCCAACGGCCTGACTTTC.

CDR3 protein: CASRDTDRGWNSPLHF. DNA for the CDR3: TGTGCCAGCAGAGACACGGACAGGGGTTGGAATTCACCCCTCCACTTT. The J gene is TRBJ1-6, the V gene TRBV6-4; 9 bases match TRBD1. This CDR3 is built from 16 residues. Looked up from germline, CDR1 is MRHNA and CDR2 is SNTAGT. The trim removed 6 bases at V and 7 bases at J, leaving 10 bases unmatched.

The rearrangement joins TRBV15 to TRBJ1-5; D might be TRBD1 (5 bases). With 1 base removed from V and 10 bases from J, the gap between germline ends came to 17 bases. The CDR3 totals 15 residues. The germline CDR1 and CDR2 sequences are LNHNV and YYDKDF (reference sequence). Written as DNA, the CDR3 is TGTGCCACCAGCAGAGTAGGGGCAGGGAAAGGACCCCAGCATTTT. Protein: CATSRVGAGKGPQHF.